This entry describes one TCR beta chain. Its target is not known. Some clones are missing from TCRdb's copy, which holds only in-frame ones; the method was immunoSEQ multiplex PCR. Here the sample spans 55,000 to 65,000 clones, over 65% being singletons. This CDR3 contains 15 residues. These data belong to a study of T cell responses to AZD1222 COVID-19 vaccine. Regarding the study as a whole: Only five or six AZD1222 recipients were seropositive at baseline.

Second doses were pooled across both intervals (about 4 or about 12 weeks). The source was peripheral blood, collected 28 days after the second AZD1222 dose. The chain recombines TRBV21-1 with TRBJ2-7; the table assigns TRBD2, which was not confirmed against the DNA. TRBV21-1 is a recognized pseudogene. The receptor's source is an adult who received the AZD1222 COVID-19 vaccine. DNA of the CDR3: TGTGCCAGCAGCAAAGTGAAGGACTACTCCTACGAGCAGTACTTC. Translating it yields CASSKVKDYSYEQYF.